This TCR beta chain was found in a study of low-dose radiotherapy and immunotherapy resistance in tumors. Turning to the study itself: For Cohort 1, fractions of 0.5 Gy were given every 2 weeks, reaching 6.5 Gy overall. Patients were treated with intravenous nivolumab at 240 mg every two weeks and were also dosed with ipilimumab at 1 mg/kg every six weeks. A dose of 300 mg of oral aspirin was taken by patients daily for four cycles from cycle 1 day 1.

First-strand cDNA used TRAV- and TRBV-specific primers, covering alpha and beta chains. TCRs were amplified for about 18 PCR cycles with a constant-region primer and V-primer adapter. MiXCR, run by TCRdb on the reads, gives a single entry per CDR3 protein. This sample has around 76,000 distinct CDR3 sequences, with roughly 30% found just once. The germline V gene encodes CDR1 SQVTM and CDR2 ANQGSEA. V was cut by 4 bases and J by 0 bases, with 15 bases left in between. This CDR3 is 15 amino acids long. This clonotype has at least ten counts. The sample's time point: before trial treatment. Every donor's regimen consisted of nivolumab, ipilimumab, aspirin, low-dose cyclophosphamide and low-dose radiotherapy.

This receptor was obtained from a female donor with ovarian cancer. The chain employs TRBV29-1 and TRBJ2-5; D assignment may be TRBD1 or TRBD2 (6 bases each). Sequenced here: PBMCs, sampled before treatment. In nucleotides, the CDR3 is TGCAGCGTTGCGCGGGACACAGGTTACCAAGAGACCCAGTACTTC. This sequence encodes CSVARDTGYQETQYF.